A selection of T cell receptor beta chains follows, all from one sample in a study of shared clonotypes between healthy human individuals. Only in-frame clones appear in the TCRdb table, and some are missing; sequencing was by immunoSEQ multiplex PCR. Of 800,000 to 1,200,000 clones in the sample, approximately 78% were seen once. Sequencing used memory CD4+ T cells from PBMCs. The origin of the receptors is a man younger than 30 in good health. Some clones in this sample may be carry-over from other donors' samples. CDR3s include the opening cysteine and the closing phenylalanine or tryptophan. D genes are given only for firm matches.

TRBV10-3	TRBD2	TRBJ2-3	CAISESLAVNTDTQYF
TRBV7-2	TRBD1	TRBJ1-1	CASSRQGAEAFF
TRBV2	TRBD2	TRBJ2-7	CATRLGLTTYEQYF
TRBV27	-	TRBJ2-3	CASSLEGRIAWQYF
TRBV4-3	-	TRBJ1-1	CASSQDPWAGRNTEAFF
TRBV9	-	TRBJ1-3	CASSVATSGNTIYF
TRBV2	TRBD1	TRBJ1-1	CARRDRGITEAFF
TRBV5-1	TRBD2	TRBJ2-5	CASSLGGGLETQYF
TRBV27	-	TRBJ1-2	CASSLFNNGRLGYTF
TRBV28	-	TRBJ2-1	CASRGFLSHNEQFF
TRBV2	TRBD1	TRBJ2-5	CASGNRDRSPEYF
TRBV9	TRBD2	TRBJ2-1	CASSVGLAGPSSYNEQFF
TRBV28	-	TRBJ1-2	CASSPGRAYGYTF
TRBV4-2	TRBD2	TRBJ2-1	CASSQGTSGSSQFF
TRBV14	TRBD1	TRBJ1-2	CASSQTRDRVFGYTF
TRBV6-5	TRBD1	TRBJ1-2	CATKWGPGGSYGYTF
TRBV4-2	TRBD1	TRBJ1-2	CASSQDQTGGYGYTF
TRBV18	TRBD1	TRBJ2-7	CASSPGQGPTYEQYF
TRBV5-1	TRBD2	TRBJ2-3	CASSPRTSGGSTDTQYF
TRBV28	-	TRBJ1-1	CASSTRREAFF
TRBV28	-	TRBJ2-1	CASSLLLREQFF
TRBV15	-	TRBJ2-5	CATSRDIVRRTSQETQYF
TRBV5-1	-	TRBJ1-5	CASSYGTGQTNQPQHF
TRBV5-4	-	TRBJ2-3	CASSLEASLGDTQYF
TRBV18	-	TRBJ2-3	CASSPNSAGITDTQYF
TRBV18	TRBD1	TRBJ1-1	CASSPTGTGKGNTEAFF
TRBV18	-	TRBJ1-2	CASREADHGYTF
TRBV20-1	-	TRBJ2-3	CSARLADTQYF
TRBV5-6	TRBD2	TRBJ2-1	CASSFRLAVYNEQFF
TRBV6-5	TRBD1	TRBJ1-4	CASSSRDRGTQKLFF
TRBV19	-	TRBJ1-1	CASSKTANTEAFF
TRBV7-6	-	TRBJ2-1	CASSLGTQPWEQFF
TRBV5-4	TRBD1	TRBJ2-3	CASSQERTGERTDTQYF
TRBV2	-	TRBJ1-5	CASSGGAGGGQPQHF
TRBV5-5	TRBD2	TRBJ2-3	CASSPGGGADTQYF
TRBV2	-	TRBJ2-4	CASRNPESFVGGRSKNIQYF
TRBV4-1	-	TRBJ2-1	CASSRAGYNEQFF
TRBV5-1	TRBD2	TRBJ2-3	CASSVGLAISTDTQYF
TRBV6-5	-	TRBJ1-4	CASSYDGYATNEKLFF
TRBV19	-	TRBJ1-5	CASSTLFQPQHF
TRBV2	-	TRBJ2-3	CASTGGVGTDTQYF
TRBV7-3	-	TRBJ2-1	CASSLTSSYNEQFF
TRBV15	-	TRBJ1-1	CATVRGQANTEAFF
TRBV19	-	TRBJ2-7	CASSIIGTSIGSYEQYF
TRBV7-7	-	TRBJ1-3	CASSPDMAGNTIYF
TRBV5-4	-	TRBJ2-5	CASSTRQGGGQETQYF
TRBV2	TRBD1	TRBJ2-7	CASSGDRVSYEQYF
TRBV11-2	-	TRBJ2-7	CASSSPARRTSYEQYF
TRBV7-3	TRBD2	TRBJ2-2	CASSLLAGIAGELFF
TRBV9	TRBD2	TRBJ2-1	CASSPRREAGVGYNEQFF
TRBV23-1	TRBD1	TRBJ1-5	CASSRGQGYDNQPQHF
TRBV6-1	TRBD1	TRBJ2-7	CASTTGASYEQYF
TRBV28	-	TRBJ1-2	CASRAPDRVYGGYTF
TRBV6-5	-	TRBJ2-4	CASSDWAKNIQYF
TRBV19	-	TRBJ2-3	CATSGARSTDTQYF
TRBV21-1	-	TRBJ1-5	CASSKIIRTIQPQHF
TRBV7-3	TRBD2	TRBJ2-7	CASSLGEGLAYHEQYF
TRBV30	-	TRBJ1-4	CAWSATRASTGSGSLVF
TRBV15	-	TRBJ2-5	CATSRAEETQYF